This T cell receptor beta chain was identified in a study of CD8 T cells in Susac syndrome. Germline loops: CDR1 SEHNR, CDR2 FQNEAQ (reference sequence). After removal of 5 bases from V and 5 bases from J, the junction contained 14 bases not matched to a gene. This CDR3 has 17 residues. The authors reverse transcribed roughly 0.5 to 1 ug RNA with random hexamers. TCRdb passed the immunoSEQ multiplex PCR reads through MiXCR, listing each CDR3 protein once. Of roughly 140,000 distinct CDR3 sequences listed, roughly 94% are singletons. The CD8+ and CD4+ T cells were negatively isolated, with the TEMRA cells enriched by FACS.

This clonotype originated in a human donor with multiple sclerosis. This chain links TRBV7-9 with TRBJ2-2; TRBD1 matches at 7 bases. Sequencing input: CD8+ T cells from PBMCs. CDR3 sequence: CASSPAPGTAKTGELFF. The CDR3 DNA is TGTGCCAGCAGCCCCGCTCCAGGGACAGCTAAAACCGGGGAGCTGTTTTTT.